This entry concerns a single T cell receptor beta chain. The sample is drawn from a study of blood T cell repertoires in COVID-19. Turning to the study itself: T cells, B-cell-depleted T cells, or PBMCs supplied cDNA or gDNA.

Germline V gene sequence: CDR1 MDHEN, CDR2 SYDVKM. This CDR3 region has 18 residues. The V gene lost 1 base and the J gene lost 6 bases, with 21 bases spanning the gap. Authors' methods: Reference gene primer amplification in the assay estimated nucleated cell counts. Sequencing was performed with immunoSEQ multiplex PCR; in TCRdb, only in-frame clones are kept and a portion is missing. The V and J calls and the clone size are those of that table, but D and trimming were determined from the DNA. The data contain hundreds of thousands of clones, roughly 88% of them singletons. The source of this sequence is a woman aged 18-35 years who had been exposed to COVID-19. The source material was PBMCs or T cells enriched from blood (not recorded which). The chain combines TRBV28 with TRBJ2-2, with TRBD2 as a possible D gene (6 bases). The CDR3 loop reads CASSLLRTGEMGAGELFF. CDR3 DNA sequence: TGTGCCAGCAGTTTATTGCGCACGGGAGAGATGGGGGCCGGGGAGCTGTTTTTT. Using reference TRBV28 and TRBJ2-2 for the parts outside the CDR3, the full variable domain is DVKVTQSSRYLVKRTGEKVFLECVQDMDHENMFWYRQDPGLGLRLIYFSYDVKMKEKGDIPEGYSVSREKKERFSLILESASTNQTSMYLCASSLLRTGEMGAGELFFGEGSRLTVL.